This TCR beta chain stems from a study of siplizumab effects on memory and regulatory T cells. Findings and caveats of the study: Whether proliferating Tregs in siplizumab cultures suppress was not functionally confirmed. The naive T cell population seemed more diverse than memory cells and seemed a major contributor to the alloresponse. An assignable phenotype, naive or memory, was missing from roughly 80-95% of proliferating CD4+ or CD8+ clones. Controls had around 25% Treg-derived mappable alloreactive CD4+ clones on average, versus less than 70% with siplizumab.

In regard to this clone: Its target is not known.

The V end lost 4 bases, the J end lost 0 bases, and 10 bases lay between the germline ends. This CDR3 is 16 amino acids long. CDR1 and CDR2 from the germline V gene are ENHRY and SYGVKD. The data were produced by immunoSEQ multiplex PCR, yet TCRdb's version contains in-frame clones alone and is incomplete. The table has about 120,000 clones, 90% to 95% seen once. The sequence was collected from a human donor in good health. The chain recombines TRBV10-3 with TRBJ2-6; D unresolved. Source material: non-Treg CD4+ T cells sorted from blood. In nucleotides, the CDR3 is TGTGCCATCAGTGGAGTTGGAAACTCTGGGGCCAACGTCCTGACTTTC. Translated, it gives CAISGVGNSGANVLTF.